One and the same sample provided the 10 T cell receptor beta chains below, sequenced in a study of cytomegalovirus exposure and HLA in healthy donors. PCR used 60 Vbeta primers and 13 Jbeta primers. Clones were sequenced by immunoSEQ multiplex PCR, and TCRdb holds only the in-frame ones, with some missing. The repertoire holds over 150,000 clones, with around 79% as singletons. Material: PBMCs. Source of these receptors: a man aged 18-30 years in good health and CMV-seronegative.

The chain employs TRBV7-9 and TRBJ2-1, with 11 nucleotides matching TRBD1. The trim removed 8 bases at V and 8 bases at J, leaving 11 bases unmatched. There are 15 residues in the CDR3. Germline V gene sequence: CDR1 SEHNR, CDR2 FQNEAQ (reference sequence). CDR3: CASGPGTGGWDEQFF. CDR3 in DNA: TGTGCCAGCGGTCCCGGGACAGGGGGTTGGGATGAGCAGTTCTTC.

This rearrangement joins TRBV7-9 to TRBJ2-1, with D possibly matching TRBD2 (5 bases). Germline-derived CDR1 and CDR2 are SEHNR and FQNEAQ (reference sequence). V lost 2 bases to trimming and J lost 6 bases, with 14 bases between them. This CDR3 has 15 residues. The CDR3 nucleotides are TGTGCCAGCAGCTTAAAGAGGGTGGGGATCAATGAGCAGTTCTTC. Its translation: CASSLKRVGINEQFF.

This chain uses TRBV28 with TRBJ2-7; D is perhaps TRBD2 (7 bases). This CDR3 has 16 amino acids. V was cut by 7 bases and J by 2 bases, with 21 bases left in between. Germline V gene data show CDR1 as MDHEN and CDR2 as SYDVKM. The CDR3 region has the DNA TGTGCCAGCAAAGGGGGGGGGCGGGACCCCACCTACGAGCAGTACTTC. Translated, it gives CASKGGGRDPTYEQYF.

The gene calls are TRBV5-4 and TRBJ1-4, with D hard to call. The ends were cut back, 2 bases at V and 8 bases at J, with 13 bases in the middle. Germline CDR1 reads SGHNT; CDR2 reads YYREEE (reference sequence). CDR3 length: 14 residues. CDR3 residues: CASSFGGQEEKLFF. The CDR3 DNA sequence: TGTGCCAGCAGCTTCGGAGGGCAGGAGGAAAAACTGTTTTTT.

A single count supports this clone. This chain connects TRBV18 to TRBJ2-7, with 12 bases identical to TRBD2. Germline-derived CDR1 and CDR2 are KGHSH and LQKENI. The CDR3 has 16 amino acids. Unmatched junction bases numbered 9, after V lost 4 bases and J lost 5 bases. CDR3 nucleotides: TGTGCCAGCTCACTCTCCTCTAGCGGGAGGGCCAACGAGCAGTACTTC. As protein: CASSLSSSGRANEQYF.

The gene calls are TRBV6-5 and TRBJ2-5, with TRBD1 matching over 8 bases. Germline V CDR1 and CDR2: MNHEY, SVGAGI. The CDR3 is made up of 15 amino acids. V trimming: 2 bases; J trimming: 5 bases; junction bases outside the gene matches: 7. CDR3 sequence (DNA): TGTGCCAGCAGTTACGGACAGGGAAGGGGCGAGACCCAGTACTTC. It codes for CASSYGQGRGETQYF.

The chain links TRBV11-2 to TRBJ2-3; the D gene is possibly TRBD2 (6 bases). Germline V lookup: CDR1 SGHAT, CDR2 FQNNGV. The germline V and J ends were trimmed by 4 bases and 4 bases, with 21 bases remaining between them. CDR3 length: 17 amino acids. CDR3 loop: CASSSPGWEESSDTQYF. The CDR3 DNA reads as TGTGCCAGCAGCTCCCCGGGATGGGAGGAATCGTCAGATACGCAGTATTTT.

This clone was counted only a few times. This chain uses TRBV7-8 with TRBJ1-5; TRBD1 aligns across 8 bases. V shed 2 bases, J shed 3 bases, and the junction held 15 bases outside the gene matches. Germline-derived CDR1 and CDR2 are SGHVS and FQNEAQ. The CDR3 covers 19 residues. The CDR3 sequence: CASSLRRFHRGEINQPQHF. In nucleotides, the CDR3 is TGTGCCAGCAGCTTAAGGCGGTTCCACAGGGGGGAGATCAATCAGCCCCAGCATTTT.

The V and J genes are TRBV27 and TRBJ2-3; TRBD2 is a possible D gene (6 bases). Trimming took off 0 bases at V and 0 bases at J, with 13 bases between the two ends. Germline V gives CDR1 MNHEY, CDR2 SMNVEV (reference sequence). This CDR3 is built from 17 residues. CDR3 bases: TGTGCCAGCAGTTTATCGATTGCGGGGAGAAGCACAGATACGCAGTATTTT. Amino acid sequence: CASSLSIAGRSTDTQYF.

V and J are TRBV30 and TRBJ2-4; 7 bases match TRBD1. The length of the CDR3 is 14 residues. Germline assignment: CDR1 GTSNPN and CDR2 SVGIG (reference sequence). V trimming: 5 bases; J trimming: 0 bases; junction bases outside the gene matches: 4. The CDR3 nucleotides are TGTGCCTGGGCGACAGGGATAGCCAAAAACATTCAGTACTTC. Encoded protein: CAWATGIAKNIQYF.